One sample yielded the 29 T cell receptor beta chains listed below, sequenced in a study of cytomegalovirus exposure and HLA in healthy donors. The PCR was carried out with 60 Vbeta primers and 13 Jbeta primers. Using immunoSEQ multiplex PCR, the repertoire was profiled, and TCRdb retains in-frame clones only, with some absent. The repertoire holds 95,000 to 110,000 clones, with roughly 70% as singletons. The sequencing input was PBMCs. The receptors here all came from a woman between 40 and 50 years old in good health and CMV-seropositive.

J is TRBJ1-2 and V is TRBV18, with 7 bases aligning to TRBD1. The CDR3 runs to 14 residues. Germline loops: CDR1 KGHSH, CDR2 LQKENI. J gave up 6 bases and V 3 bases, and 7 bases lay outside the gene matches. This CDR3 reads CASSPQGVSDGYTF. CDR3 coding DNA: TGTGCCAGCTCACCGCAGGGGGTAAGCGATGGCTACACCTTC.

The chain is built from TRBV30 and TRBJ1-5; 10 bases fit TRBD1. The V gene end was trimmed by 2 bases and the J gene end by 5 bases; junction bases not matched to a gene: 9. CDR1 GTSNPN and CDR2 SVGIG come from the germline V gene (reference sequence). CDR3 length: 16 residues. The CDR3 is CAWSPLGTGADQPQHF. In nucleotides, the CDR3 is TGTGCCTGGAGTCCCCTAGGGACAGGGGCGGATCAGCCCCAGCATTTT.

In its sample, this clone was seen a few times. The chain carries TRBV20-1 and TRBJ1-1; 7 positions agree with TRBD1. The germline gives CDR1 DFQATT, CDR2 SNEGSKA (reference sequence). The length of the CDR3 is 11 residues. The CDR3 here is CSPNTGAGAFF. CDR3 coding DNA: TGCAGCCCTAATACAGGGGCGGGGGCTTTCTTT.

The rearrangement uses TRBV5-1 and TRBJ1-6; 9 nucleotides align to TRBD1. J gave up 7 bases and V 2 bases, and 7 bases lay outside the gene matches. The CDR3 runs to 16 residues. CDR1 SGHRS and CDR2 YFSETQ come from the germline V gene. The CDR3 nucleotides read TGCGCCAGCAGCTTTTACGGACAGGGGTGGAATTCACCCCTCCACTTT. This codes for CASSFYGQGWNSPLHF.

The rearrangement joins TRBV12-5 to TRBJ2-1; perhaps TRBD2 as D (6 bases). V was cut by 1 base and J by 8 bases, with 9 bases left in between. Germline lookup yields CDR1 LGHNT and CDR2 FRNRAP. The CDR3 sequence is 13 residues long. The CDR3 here is CASGLAGTYEQFF. The CDR3 nucleotides are TGTGCTAGTGGTTTGGCCGGGACTTATGAGCAGTTCTTC.

CDR3 sequence: CASSLVVGPSGGRDNEQYF. The CDR3 bases are TGTGCCAGCAGCTTAGTCGTGGGCCCAAGCGGGGGGCGAGACAACGAGCAGTACTTC. This chain uses TRBV7-8 with TRBJ2-7; TRBD2 aligns across 9 bases. V was clipped by 1 base and J by 5 bases; unmatched bases: 18. Germline V lookup: CDR1 SGHVS, CDR2 FQNEAQ. The CDR3 contains 19 residues.

V is TRBV6-5 and J is TRBJ2-5; 7 bases fit TRBD2. Trimming took 7 bases from V and 5 from J; bases not matched to a gene: 4. The germline V gene encodes CDR1 MNHEY and CDR2 SVGAGI. The CDR3 runs 12 residues. DNA for the CDR3: TGTGCCAGCAAGAGCGGGGCGGAGACCCAGTACTTC. Translating gives CASKSGAETQYF.

In nucleotides, the CDR3 is TGTGCCAGCAGCCGAGGGGGACAAGACTATGGCTACACCTTC. It codes for CASSRGGQDYGYTF. The chain recombines TRBV7-2 with TRBJ1-2; D possibly corresponds to TRBD1 (6 bases). From germline, CDR1 is SGHTA and CDR2 FQGNSA. Between the trimmed V and J ends, which lost 5 bases and 3 bases, there was a span of 13 bases. This CDR3 is 14 amino acids long.

The V gene is TRBV28, the J gene TRBJ2-7, with D perhaps matching TRBD2 (5 bases). The CDR3 spans 15 residues. Germline V gene lookup returns CDR1 MDHEN and CDR2 SYDVKM. V lost 2 bases to trimming and J lost 0 bases, with 11 bases between them. CDR3 nucleotide sequence: TGTGCCAGCAGTTTACCAACGGGGAGCTCCTACGAGCAGTACTTC. It encodes CASSLPTGSSYEQYF.

V is TRBV6-5 and J is TRBJ2-1; D not certain. Trimming shortened V by 5 bases and J by 8 bases, and 13 bases separated the two germline ends. The CDR3 is 13 amino acids. Germline CDR1 and CDR2: MNHEY and SVGAGI. In nucleotides, the CDR3 is TGTGCCAGCAGTCCCTCCAGTGGCTATGAGCAGTTCTTC. Translated, it gives CASSPSSGYEQFF.

This chain connects TRBV19 to TRBJ2-3; 8 nucleotides match TRBD1. The CDR3 consists of 19 residues. Germline V lookup: CDR1 LNHDA, CDR2 SQIVND (reference sequence). V shed 3 bases, J shed 0 bases, and the junction held 14 bases outside the gene matches. DNA of the CDR3: TGTGCCAGTAGTATTAAAGGACAGGGAGGCTTTACAAGCACAGATACGCAGTATTTT. Its translation: CASSIKGQGGFTSTDTQYF.

The genes are TRBV6-1 and TRBJ1-5; D gene uncertain. CDR1 MNHNS and CDR2 SASEGT come from the germline V gene. Trimming stripped 3 bases from V and 7 bases from J, with 7 bases between. The CDR3 covers 12 residues. CDR3 protein: CASSDWAQPQHF. Written as DNA, the CDR3 is TGTGCCAGCAGTGATTGGGCACAGCCCCAGCATTTT.

This clone was detected only once. CDR3 sequence reads: CASSYLNRRGWGYTF. The CDR3 nucleotides are TGTGCCAGCAGTTACTTGAACAGGAGGGGTTGGGGCTACACCTTC. This chain joins TRBV6-5 and TRBJ1-2, with a tentative D call TRBD1 (5 bases). The germline V gene has CDR1 MNHEY and CDR2 SVGAGI. Trimming removed 1 base from V and 8 bases from J, with 17 bases in between. The CDR3 has 15 residues.

The chain joins TRBV11-3 to TRBJ2-1, with 9 positions matching TRBD2. CDR1 is SGHNT and CDR2 is YENEEA in the germline V gene. V gave up 5 bases and J gave up 9 bases; unmatched junction bases: 11. CDR3 length: 15 residues. This chain's CDR3 is CASSRGLASGGEQFF. As DNA, the CDR3 is TGTGCCAGCAGCCGGGGACTAGCAAGCGGAGGTGAGCAGTTCTTC.

This rearrangement joins TRBV18 to TRBJ1-1; 8 nucleotides align to TRBD1. The CDR3 is 14 amino acids. V shed 4 bases and J 4 bases; nucleotides not matched to a gene: 5. CDR1 and CDR2 from the germline V gene are KGHSH and LQKENI. The CDR3 reads CASSLGQGTTEAFF. As DNA, the CDR3 is TGTGCCAGCTCACTCGGACAGGGAACCACTGAAGCTTTCTTT.

In its sample, this clone was seen a few times. The chain has TRBV4-1 and TRBJ2-1, with 9 positions matching TRBD1. The CDR3 has 16 residues. CDR1 and CDR2 from the germline V gene are MGHRA and YSYEKL. V lost 4 bases, J lost 0 bases, and 4 bases stayed unmatched. The CDR3: CASSLGQGSSYNEQFF. In DNA form, the CDR3 reads TGCGCCAGCAGCCTGGGACAGGGAAGCTCCTACAATGAGCAGTTCTTC.

In DNA, the CDR3 is TGTGCCTGGGGGACAGGGGGCGCGACTGAAGCTTTCTTT. As protein: CAWGTGGATEAFF. The chain recombines TRBV30 with TRBJ1-1; 12 nucleotides agree with TRBD1. Losses at the gene ends were 5 bases for V and 5 bases for J; bases not matched to a gene: 3. CDR3 length equals 13 residues. CDR1 is GTSNPN, CDR2 SVGIG, per germline (reference sequence).

This chain links TRBV5-1 with TRBJ1-2, with 7 bases that match TRBD1. After removal of 0 bases from V and 5 bases from J, the junction contained 7 bases not matched to a gene. The germline gives CDR1 SGHRS, CDR2 YFSETQ. This CDR3 is 15 amino acids long. This CDR3 reads CASSLGGGNMYGYTF. The CDR3 region has the DNA TGCGCCAGCAGCTTGGGAGGGGGCAACATGTATGGCTACACCTTC.

The V gene is TRBV18, the J gene TRBJ2-3; TRBD1 aligns across 7 bases. CDR3 size: 14 residues. Germline lookup yields CDR1 KGHSH and CDR2 LQKENI. V gave up 6 bases and J gave up 2 bases; unmatched junction bases: 5. This CDR3 reads CASSLTGPTDTQYF. For the CDR3, the DNA is TGTGCCAGCTCCTTGACAGGGCCCACAGATACGCAGTATTTT.

V usage is TRBV10-1 and J usage is TRBJ2-7; tentatively, D is TRBD2 (7 bases). Per germline, CDR1 WNHNN and CDR2 SYGVQD (reference sequence). Trimming removed 5 bases from V and 2 bases from J, with 13 bases in between. The CDR3 is 14 residues long. The CDR3 spells CASSRAGAPYEQYF. CDR3 in DNA: TGCGCCAGCAGTCGGGCGGGGGCCCCCTACGAGCAGTACTTC.

The gene calls are TRBV6-5 and TRBJ1-1, with 11 positions matching TRBD1. V lost 5 bases, J lost 5 bases, and 4 bases stayed unmatched. Germline-derived CDR1 and CDR2 are MNHEY and SVGAGI. The CDR3 covers 14 residues. This CDR3 reads CASSRDRGRTEAFF. CDR3 DNA: TGTGCCAGCAGTAGGGACAGGGGGAGAACTGAAGCTTTCTTT.

The chain is built from TRBV11-2 and TRBJ2-5, with D possibly being TRBD1 (5 bases). This CDR3 contains 13 residues. The germline V gene has CDR1 SGHAT and CDR2 FQNNGV. The V end lost 0 bases, the J end lost 5 bases, and 7 bases lay between the germline ends. As DNA, the CDR3 is TGTGCCAGCAGCTTAGAGGGGCGGGAGACCCAGTACTTC. Its translation is CASSLEGRETQYF.

The genes are TRBV18 and TRBJ2-1, with D possibly matching TRBD1 (6 bases). Trimming left V 3 bases short and J 0 bases short, with 12 bases between. Per germline, CDR1 KGHSH and CDR2 LQKENI. The CDR3 length is 16 residues. CDR3 DNA: TGTGCCAGCTCACCCCAGGACAGTAGCTCCTACAATGAGCAGTTCTTC. Amino acids: CASSPQDSSSYNEQFF. The full variable domain, its missing parts supplied by reference TRBV18 and TRBJ2-1, is NAGVMQNPRHLVRRRGQEARLRCSPMKGHSHVYWYRQLPEEGLKFMVYLQKENIIDESGMPKERFSAEFPKEGPSILRIQQVVRGDSAAYFCASSPQDSSSYNEQFFGPGTRLTVL.

This rearrangement joins TRBV6-6 to TRBJ1-1, with unresolved D. CDR1 and CDR2 from the germline V gene are MNHNY and SVGAGI (reference sequence). V lost 5 bases and J lost 6, with 13 bases in between. This CDR3 contains 13 residues. The CDR3 here is CASSHPTVPEAFF. Written as DNA, the CDR3 is TGTGCCAGCAGTCACCCTACAGTACCTGAAGCTTTCTTT.

With respect to this clone: The sample holds other DNA sequences that translate to the same CDR3. This chain connects TRBV10-3 to TRBJ1-1; 10 bases agree with TRBD1. Germline V lookup: CDR1 ENHRY, CDR2 SYGVKD. The ends lost 2 bases at V and 3 bases at J; junction bases unmatched: 3. This CDR3 is 15 amino acids long. The CDR3 DNA reads as TGTGCCATCAGTGAGGACAGGGGGCGCGACACTGAAGCTTTCTTT. It yields the protein CAISEDRGRDTEAFF.

This sequence joins TRBV18 and TRBJ1-6, with 10 bases lining up with TRBD1. Trimming cost V 3 bases and J 7 bases; bases outside gene matches: 3. CDR3 size: 15 residues. Germline V lookup: CDR1 KGHSH, CDR2 LQKENI. For the CDR3, the DNA is TGTGCCAGCTCACCGCAGGGACAGGGGAATTCACCCCTCCACTTT. This codes for CASSPQGQGNSPLHF.

The chain has TRBV7-8 and TRBJ2-3, with 12 bases identical to TRBD2. CDR3 length: 16 amino acids. Germline V lookup: CDR1 SGHVS, CDR2 FQNEAQ. The junction had 8 bases not matched to a gene; V was cut back by 6 bases and J by 4 bases. The CDR3 here is CASSGGTSGSPDTQYF. In DNA, the CDR3 is TGTGCCAGCAGTGGAGGGACTAGCGGGTCCCCAGATACGCAGTATTTT.

The chain joins TRBV2 to TRBJ2-7, with 11 nucleotides matching TRBD1. The V gene's germline CDR1 is SNHLY and CDR2 FYNNEI. This CDR3 has 15 amino acids. J gave up 6 bases and V 6 bases, and 10 bases lay outside the gene matches. CDR3 in DNA: TGTGCCAGCAGCGCGCCGGGACAGGGGGTATCCGAGCAGTACTTC. Residues: CASSAPGQGVSEQYF.

The chain is built from TRBV4-2 and TRBJ1-1; D perhaps matches TRBD1 (5 bases). The germline CDR1 and CDR2 sequences are LGHNA and YNFKEQ. V gave up 0 bases and J gave up 10 bases, with 12 bases separating them. This CDR3 has 13 amino acids. CDR3 nucleotide sequence: TGTGCCAGCAGCCAAGAGCGACAGTTTGGAGCTTTCTTT. This encodes CASSQERQFGAFF.